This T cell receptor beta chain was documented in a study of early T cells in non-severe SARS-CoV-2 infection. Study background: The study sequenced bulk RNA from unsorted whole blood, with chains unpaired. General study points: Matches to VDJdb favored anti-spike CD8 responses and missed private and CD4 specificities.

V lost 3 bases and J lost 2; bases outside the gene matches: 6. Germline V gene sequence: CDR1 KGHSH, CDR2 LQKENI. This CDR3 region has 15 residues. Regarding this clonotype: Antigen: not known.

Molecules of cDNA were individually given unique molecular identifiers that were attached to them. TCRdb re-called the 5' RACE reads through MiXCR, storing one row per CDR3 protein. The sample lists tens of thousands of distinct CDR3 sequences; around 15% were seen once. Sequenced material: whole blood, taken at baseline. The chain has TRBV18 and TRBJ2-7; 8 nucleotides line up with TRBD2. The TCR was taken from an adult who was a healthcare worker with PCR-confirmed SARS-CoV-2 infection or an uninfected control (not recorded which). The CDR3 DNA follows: TGTGCCAGCTCACCGTCACTAGCGGATGCCTACGAGCAGTACTTC. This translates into CASSPSLADAYEQYF. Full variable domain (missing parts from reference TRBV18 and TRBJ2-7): NAGVMQNPRHLVRRRGQEARLRCSPMKGHSHVYWYRQLPEEGLKFMVYLQKENIIDESGMPKERFSAEFPKEGPSILRIQQVVRGDSAAYFCASSPSLADAYEQYFGPGTRLTVT.